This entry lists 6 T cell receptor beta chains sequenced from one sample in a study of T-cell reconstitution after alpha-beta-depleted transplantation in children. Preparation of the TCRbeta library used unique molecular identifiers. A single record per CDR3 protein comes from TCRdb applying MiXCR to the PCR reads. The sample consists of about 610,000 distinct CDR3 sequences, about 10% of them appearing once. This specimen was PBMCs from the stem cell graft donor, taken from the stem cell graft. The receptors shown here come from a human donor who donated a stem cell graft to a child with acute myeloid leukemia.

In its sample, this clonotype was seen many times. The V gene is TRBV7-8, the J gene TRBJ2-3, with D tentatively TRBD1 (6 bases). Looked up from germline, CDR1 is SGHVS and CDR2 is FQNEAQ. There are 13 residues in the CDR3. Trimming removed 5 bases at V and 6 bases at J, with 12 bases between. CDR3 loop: CASSIGGWDTQYF. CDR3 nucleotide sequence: TGTGCCAGCAGCATAGGGGGTTGGGATACGCAGTATTTT.

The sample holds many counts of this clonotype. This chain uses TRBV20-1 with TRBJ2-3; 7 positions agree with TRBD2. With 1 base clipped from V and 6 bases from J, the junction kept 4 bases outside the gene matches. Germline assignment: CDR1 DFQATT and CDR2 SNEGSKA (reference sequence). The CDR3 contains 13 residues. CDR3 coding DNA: TGCAGTGCTAGAGCGACTAGCCTGGATACGCAGTATTTT. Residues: CSARATSLDTQYF.

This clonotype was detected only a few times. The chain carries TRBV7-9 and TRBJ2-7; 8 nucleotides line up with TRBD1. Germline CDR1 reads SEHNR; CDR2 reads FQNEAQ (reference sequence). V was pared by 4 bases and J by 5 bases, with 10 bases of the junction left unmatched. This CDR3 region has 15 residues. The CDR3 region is CASSSTGTGPDEQYF. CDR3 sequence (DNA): TGTGCCAGCAGCTCAACCGGGACAGGTCCAGACGAGCAGTACTTC. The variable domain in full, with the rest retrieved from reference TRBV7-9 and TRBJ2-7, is DTGVSQNPRHKITKRGQNVTFRCDPISEHNRLYWYRQTLGQGPEFLTYFQNEAQLEKSRLLSDRFSAERPKGSFSTLEIQRTEQGDSAMYLCASSSTGTGPDEQYFGPGTRLTVT.

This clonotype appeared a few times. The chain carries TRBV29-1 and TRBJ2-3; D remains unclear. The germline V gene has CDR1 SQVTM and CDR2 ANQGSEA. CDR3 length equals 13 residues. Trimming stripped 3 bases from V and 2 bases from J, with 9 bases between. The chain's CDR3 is CSVDYTHTDTQYF. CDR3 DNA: TGCAGCGTTGACTACACGCACACAGATACGCAGTATTTT.

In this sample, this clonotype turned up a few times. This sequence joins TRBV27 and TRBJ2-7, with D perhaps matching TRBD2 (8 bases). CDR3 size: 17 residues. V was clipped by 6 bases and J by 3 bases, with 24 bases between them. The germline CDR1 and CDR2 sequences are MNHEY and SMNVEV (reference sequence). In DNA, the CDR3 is TGTGCCAGCAGGTCCAAGGGGGCGGCTAGCGGGTACTACGAGCAGTACTTC. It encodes CASRSKGAASGYYEQYF.

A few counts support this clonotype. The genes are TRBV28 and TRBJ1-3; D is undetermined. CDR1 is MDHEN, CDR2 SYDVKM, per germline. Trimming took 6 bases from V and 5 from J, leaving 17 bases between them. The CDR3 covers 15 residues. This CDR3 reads CASSSRGIQRNTIYF. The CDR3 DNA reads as TGTGCCAGCAGCTCCAGAGGGATACAAAGAAACACCATATATTTT.